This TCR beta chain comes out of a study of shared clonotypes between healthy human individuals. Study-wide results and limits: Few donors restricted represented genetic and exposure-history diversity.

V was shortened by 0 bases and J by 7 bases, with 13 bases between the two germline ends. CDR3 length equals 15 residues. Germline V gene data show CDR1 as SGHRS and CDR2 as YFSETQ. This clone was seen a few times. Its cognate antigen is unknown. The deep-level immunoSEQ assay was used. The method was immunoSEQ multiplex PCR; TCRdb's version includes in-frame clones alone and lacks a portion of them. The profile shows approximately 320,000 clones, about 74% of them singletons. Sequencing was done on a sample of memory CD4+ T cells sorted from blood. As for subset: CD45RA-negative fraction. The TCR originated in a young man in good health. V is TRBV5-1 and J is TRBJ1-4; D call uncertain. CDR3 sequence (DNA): TGCGCCAGCAGCTTGGAGGGCAGGCGTGGTGAAAAACTGTTTTTT. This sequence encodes CASSLEGRRGEKLFF.